This T cell receptor (beta chain) was captured in a study of shared clonotypes between healthy human individuals (TCRdb year 2020). Context from the whole study: Two women and a few men aged 18 to 49 years were included in the cohort. Per donor, leukapheresis produced somewhere between about 0.94 and 9 billion PBMCs. To estimate repertoire size and how much clonotypes are shared between individuals, the study performed deep sequencing of blood TCR repertoires from five healthy adults. For each donor, three plates each were used for CD4 naive and CD4 memory, two plates were used for CD8 naive, and one plate was used for CD8 memory. Different laboratories and diverse techniques were used to prepare libraries and sequence TCR repertoires, to increase sequencing depth and limit assay-specific biases.

Healthy HIV-negative adults with no recently reported acute infections or vaccinations were included as donors. Only Caucasian adults living in Nashville, Tennessee, USA were represented among the donors. Magnetic negative selection was used to enrich CD4+ T cells, after which naive cells were positively selected on CD45RA and the negative fraction became the memory subset. Blood was collected by leukapheresis, and PBMCs were isolated by Ficoll-Histopaque density gradient centrifugation and then cryopreserved in liquid nitrogen vapor phase. Analytical flow cytometry was used to check the purity and quantity of every magnetically sorted T cell population. Genomic DNA was isolated from every sorted fraction and measured by UV absorbance on a Nanodrop 2000c. Using the deep immunoSEQ assay, TCR CDR3 regions were amplified from genomic DNA by multiplex PCR. For each cell subset, the extracted genomic DNA was distributed evenly across all wells of several immunoSEQ 96-well plates, and each plate served as one replicate. Each replicate PCR for sorted subsets received about 210 ng genomic DNA, equal to roughly 30,000 T cell genomes. The purified libraries were quantified using a Qubit 3.0 fluorometer, sized with a Bioanalyzer 2100, and then quantified again using the KAPA Library Quantification kit. Every immunoSEQ 96-well plate was sequenced on a dedicated single-read 150-cycle Illumina NextSeq 550 flow cell. Regarding the original processing steps: Because the immunoSEQ output held only junctional sequences and lacked quality scores, the filtering could not match the filtering applied to full-length reads. To assign V/J genes and CDR3, sequences were annotated using PyIR, a Python wrapper for IgBLAST v1.9, with IMGT germline references. Any read was removed if the V/J assignment was weak (E-value above 1e-6), the CDR3 was missing, or the read contained stop codons, out-of-frame junctions, or ambiguous translated residues. V3J clonotypes were defined as sequences sharing an identical inferred V gene, J gene, and CDR3 amino acid sequence. Percentage overlap between repertoires was computed as shared unique clonotypes divided by the size of the smaller repertoire. Three approaches were used to assess repertoire richness: RTK rarefaction, the Chao1 estimator, and Recon v2.1 estimates of unobserved clonotypes. Generation probabilities for all TCRbeta clonotypes obtained by the gDNA method from a handful of donors were computed using OLGA. TCRdb retrieved this table from immuneACCESS and kept in-frame rearrangements only. Not all clones are present; in checked studies, unresolved V genes account for under half, and no reason is known for the remainder. That table is the source of V, J and clone size, and D and trimming were worked out from the DNA. Within this sample are more than 2,000,000 clones, with just over 90% of them counted one time only. The ten largest clones capture 0.35% to 0.45% of the sample.

V loses 8 bases at its end and J loses 5 bases; junction bases beyond the gene matches: 8. The germline V gene supplies CDR1 MNHNS and CDR2 SASEGT. The CDR3 has 14 amino acids, counting the end cysteine and phenylalanine. Only the CDR3 DNA is retained, 42 bases long and in frame from the first base. General conclusions and limits of the study: Estimated clonotype richness was generally larger for naive than for memory subsets. Sharing across a few donors was observed for 4.5% to 6.5% of naive CD4, 3% to 4% of naive CD8, 2% to 2.5% of memory CD4, and over 0.3% of memory CD8 clonotypes. Sampling was restricted to blood, and TCR repertoires in tissues likely differ from the TCR repertoires found in blood. Rarefaction of sorted-subset datasets indicated incomplete sequencing despite the large sequencing depth. Based on pairwise subsampling, the degree of clonotype sharing among donors was expected to be affected by sequencing depth. The genetic and exposure-history diversity represented was limited by the small number of donors. Clonotypes shared by all four sorted-subset donors showed higher generation probabilities than non-shared clonotypes.

Comment on this clone: Its antigen is not yet known. It has no much larger one-base neighbor in the sample; base qualities were not kept.

The sequencing input was naive CD4+ T cells from PBMCs. Taken with the paper, the label for cell subset or site translates to: CD45RA+ positively selected. The sequence derives from a young man in good health. Some clones in this sample may be carry-over from other donors' samples. The rearrangement joined TRBV6-1 to TRBJ1-4; 7 nucleotides in the junction match TRBD1. The CDR3 protein: CASQTRTGNEKLFF. The nucleotides read TGTGCCAGCCAGACCCGGACAGGAAATGAAAAACTGTTTTTT.